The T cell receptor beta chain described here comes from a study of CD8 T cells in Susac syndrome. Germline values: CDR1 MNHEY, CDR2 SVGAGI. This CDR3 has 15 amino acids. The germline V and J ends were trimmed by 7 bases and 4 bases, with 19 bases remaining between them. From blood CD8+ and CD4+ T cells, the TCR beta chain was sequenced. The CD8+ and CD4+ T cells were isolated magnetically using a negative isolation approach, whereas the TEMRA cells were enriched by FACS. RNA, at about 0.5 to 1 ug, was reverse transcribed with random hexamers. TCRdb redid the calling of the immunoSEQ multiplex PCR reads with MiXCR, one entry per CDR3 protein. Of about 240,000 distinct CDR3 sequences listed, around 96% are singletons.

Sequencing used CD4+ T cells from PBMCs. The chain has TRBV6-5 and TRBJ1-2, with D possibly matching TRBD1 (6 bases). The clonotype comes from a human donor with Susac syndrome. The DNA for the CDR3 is TGTGCCAGCAAACTGAACCAGGGGCGGATCTATGGCTACACCTTC. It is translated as CASKLNQGRIYGYTF.